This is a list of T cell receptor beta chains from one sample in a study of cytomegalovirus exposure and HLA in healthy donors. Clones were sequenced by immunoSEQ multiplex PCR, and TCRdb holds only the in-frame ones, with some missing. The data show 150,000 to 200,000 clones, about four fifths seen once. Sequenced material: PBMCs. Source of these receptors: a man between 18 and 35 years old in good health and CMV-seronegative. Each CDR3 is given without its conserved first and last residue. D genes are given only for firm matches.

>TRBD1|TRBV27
ASSTGGNQPQH
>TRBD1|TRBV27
ASSLDRAGNSPLH
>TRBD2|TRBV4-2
ASSQDGGDNEQF
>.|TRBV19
ASSIGPGTLTDTQY
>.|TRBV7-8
ASSRGGTGELF
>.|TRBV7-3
ASSLRMADTQY
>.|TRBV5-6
ASSLKPGANVLT
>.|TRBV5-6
ASSVLQENQPQH
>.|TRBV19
ASSQEGRGSSYEQY
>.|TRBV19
ATLDSNYGYT
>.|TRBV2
ASNRDMGSPLH